These T cell receptor beta chains were read from a single sample in a study of OX40 agonist ivuxolimab in advanced cancers. TCRdb's copy holds only in-frame clones and misses some; the assay was immunoSEQ multiplex PCR. Of some 64,000 clones in the sample, roughly 90% were seen once. The sample here was CD4+ or CD8+ T cells sorted from blood, taken in a trial of the OX40 agonist ivuxolimab. These TCRs come from an adult with an advanced solid tumor such as melanoma, head and neck, liver or kidney cancer. CDR3s include the opening cysteine and the closing phenylalanine or tryptophan.

v_gene	j_gene	CDR3aa
TRBV7-9	TRBJ1-4	CASSLSGGQEKLFF
TRBV4-2	TRBJ2-3	CASSQDPTGGDADTQYF
TRBV6-5	TRBJ1-5	CASSYDRGGGQPQHF
TRBV4-2	TRBJ2-1	CASSQDGSGGWNEQFF
TRBV6-1	TRBJ1-5	CASSDDPHSNQPQHF
TRBV27	TRBJ2-7	CASSLFSGNEQYF
TRBV6-5	TRBJ2-2	CASSYGENTGELFF
TRBV2	TRBJ1-5	CASSEVLLGDPNQPQHF
TRBV25-1	TRBJ2-7	CASSERGQGAYEQYF
TRBV7-8	TRBJ1-1	CASSLGGGATVNTEAFF
TRBV6-6	TRBJ1-2	CASSHRGGYTF
TRBV5-1	TRBJ2-3	CASSLGVGRDTQYF
TRBV9	TRBJ1-3	CASSPPTRGSHSGNTIYF
TRBV30	TRBJ2-3	CAWSEVADTQYF
TRBV6-5	TRBJ1-6	CASSYQVPPLHF
TRBV2	TRBJ2-1	CASMTSGDNEQFF
TRBV4-2	TRBJ2-6	CASSQDYAGSSSGANVLTF
TRBV11-3	TRBJ2-1	CASSHGGGVPDEQFF
TRBV19	TRBJ2-1	CASSILAGVGNEQFF
TRBV7-9	TRBJ1-1	CASISRGNTEAFF
TRBV10-3	TRBJ2-3	CAISESPLDTQYF
TRBV4-1	TRBJ2-2	CASSQRDRGLTGELFF
TRBV29-1	TRBJ2-1	CSVDLLAPEQFF
TRBV20-1	TRBJ2-1	CSARQTNEQFF
TRBV5-4	TRBJ1-2	CASSFGGTYGYTF
TRBV7-9	TRBJ1-5	CASSLGGSGQPQHF
TRBV2	TRBJ1-6	CASTVVRAGNSPLHF
TRBV9	TRBJ2-1	CASSVLAGGGHNEQFF
TRBV7-9	TRBJ1-1	CASSLDNTEAFF
TRBV30	TRBJ1-2	CAWSPVRALILGGYTF
TRBV6-5	TRBJ1-5	CASSYLTGTRQPQHF
TRBV28	TRBJ1-5	CASSPPTGTGRNQPQHF
TRBV9	TRBJ2-3	CASSTPPSGGSDTQYF
TRBV28	TRBJ1-1	CASSYPVNTEAFF
TRBV28	TRBJ1-1	CASSLWSGAMNTEAFF